The following is a T cell receptor (beta chain) sequence with its context. The method was immunoSEQ multiplex PCR; TCRdb's version includes in-frame clones alone and lacks a portion of them. The repertoire consists of about 320,000 clones, with 85% occurring once and the leading ten covering approximately 1.9%. V lost 4 bases and J lost 3; bases outside the gene matches: 7. CDR1 MGHRA and CDR2 YSYEKL come from the germline V gene. This CDR3 has 18 amino acids. The record originates from a study of blood T cell repertoires in COVID-19. Sequencing input: PBMCs or T cells enriched from blood (not recorded which). The J gene is TRBJ2-3, the V gene TRBV4-1; TRBD2 agrees at 16 bases. This sequence was found in a woman in her 30s who had been exposed to COVID-19. The CDR3 protein is CASSPSGTSGGATDTQYF. CDR3 bases: TGCGCCAGCAGCCCTTCTGGGACTAGCGGGGGGGCGACAGATACGCAGTATTTT.